The clone carrying this T cell receptor (beta chain) occurred many times. TCRdb used MiXCR to reprocess the reads, holding one entry per CDR3 protein. The table records around 290,000 distinct CDR3 sequences, about 25% of them present only once. This record comes from a study of T cell repertoires in cytomegalovirus infection. The germline V gene has CDR1 MNHNS and CDR2 SASEGT. CDR3 length: 11 residues. The germline V and J ends were trimmed by 8 bases and 9 bases, with 14 bases remaining between them. Sample: PBMCs. The rearrangement links TRBV6-1 to TRBJ2-7; perhaps TRBD2 as D (7 bases). The TCR comes from a human donor in good health (CMV status not recorded). Some clones in this sample may be carry-over from other donors' samples. The CDR3 DNA follows: TGTGCCAGCTACGGGGGGCTTGTGCAGTACTTC. Residues: CASYGGLVQYF.